What follows are 14 T cell receptor beta chains derived from one specimen sequenced in a study of PD-1 blockade in classical Hodgkin lymphoma. Time point here: cycle 4 day 1 (C4D1), after around six weeks of nivolumab. After autologous stem cell transplantation all patients relapsed, and prior brentuximab vedotin exposure differed between cohorts. The protocol was immunoSEQ multiplex PCR, while the TCRdb copy is restricted to in-frame clones and leaves out a portion. In the table there are 100,000 or so clones, 93% of which are singletons. Sequencing used peripheral blood mononuclear cells (PBMCs), obtained before the fourth cycle of nivolumab. These receptors all stem from a human donor with classical Hodgkin lymphoma.

This clone was recorded a few times. The rearrangement uses TRBV7-9 and TRBJ1-1, with 8 bases lining up with TRBD1. The CDR3 contains 15 residues. V shed 5 bases and J 6 bases; nucleotides not matched to a gene: 11. CDR1 and CDR2 (germline): SEHNR, FQNEAQ (reference sequence). The chain's CDR3 is CASSPGGASYPEAFF. Here the CDR3 DNA reads TGTGCCAGCAGCCCAGGGGGCGCATCGTACCCTGAAGCTTTCTTT.

V is TRBV18 and J is TRBJ2-5; D is unclear. V lost 0 bases and J lost 2, with 13 bases in between. The CDR3 has 16 amino acids. Per the germline V gene, CDR1 is KGHSH and CDR2 is LQKENI. The CDR3 spells CASSPPIALRQETQYF. CDR3 DNA: TGTGCCAGCTCACCACCGATTGCCCTCCGACAAGAGACCCAGTACTTC.

The chain carries TRBV10-3 and TRBJ1-1; TRBD1 matches at 8 bases. The CDR3 is made up of 14 amino acids. The V gene end was trimmed by 5 bases and the J gene end by 2 bases; junction bases not matched to a gene: 4. Germline loops: CDR1 ENHRY, CDR2 SYGVKD. CDR3 loop: CAISTTGVNTEAFF. The CDR3 coding sequence is TGTGCCATCAGTACGACAGGGGTCAACACTGAAGCTTTCTTT.

The chain is built from TRBV9 and TRBJ2-7; D is uncertain. The germline gives CDR1 SGDLS, CDR2 YYNGEE. Between the trimmed V and J ends, which lost 2 bases and 1 base, there was a span of 16 bases. CDR3 length: 16 residues. CDR3 nucleotide sequence: TGTGCCAGCAGCGTCGGCGGTAGCCTCTCATCCTACGAGCAGTACTTC. This sequence encodes CASSVGGSLSSYEQYF. The full variable domain, with the rest looked up from reference TRBV9 and TRBJ2-7, is DSGVTQTPKHLITATGQRVTLRCSPRSGDLSVYWYQQSLDQGLQFLIQYYNGEERAKGNILERFSAQQFPDLHSELNLSSLELGDSALYFCASSVGGSLSSYEQYFGPGTRLTVT.

The V and J genes are TRBV2 and TRBJ1-6; TRBD1 matches at 11 bases. This CDR3 spans 16 amino acids. Trimming removed 8 bases from V and 5 bases from J; junction bases left unmatched: 8. CDR1 is SNHLY, CDR2 FYNNEI, per germline. The CDR3 DNA reads as TGTGCCAGCTCCCCAGGACAGGGGGCTAATAATTCACCCCTCCACTTT. The encoded protein is CASSPGQGANNSPLHF.

The chain employs TRBV27 and TRBJ2-3; D might be TRBD2 (6 bases). Per the germline V gene, CDR1 is MNHEY and CDR2 is SMNVEV (reference sequence). V lost 7 bases and J 2 bases, leaving 19 bases between the germline ends. The CDR3 totals 16 residues. The CDR3 sequence: CASKSRERINTDTQYF. CDR3 DNA sequence: TGTGCCAGCAAATCCCGGGAGAGGATAAACACAGATACGCAGTATTTT.

The chain links TRBV7-9 to TRBJ1-1; 8 bases line up with TRBD1. CDR3 length equals 14 residues. Germline lookup yields CDR1 SEHNR and CDR2 FQNEAQ (reference sequence). V was clipped by 4 bases and J by 6 bases; unmatched bases: 7. The CDR3 bases are TGTGCCAGCAGCTCACAGGGGGGGATTCCTGAAGCTTTCTTT. This sequence encodes CASSSQGGIPEAFF.

This chain connects TRBV9 to TRBJ1-3; no reliable D call. The germline CDR1 and CDR2 sequences are SGDLS and YYNGEE. V gave up 4 bases and J gave up 1 base, with 0 bases separating them. The length of the CDR3 is 11 residues. The CDR3 bases are TGTGCCAGCAGCTCTGGAAACACCATATATTTT. It codes for CASSSGNTIYF.

This chain links TRBV7-9 with TRBJ2-7; TRBD2 is a possible D gene (5 bases). The end of the DNA is better explained by TRBJ2-1, so the J call may be wrong. This CDR3 is built from 13 residues. Germline V gene data show CDR1 as SEHNR and CDR2 as FQNEAQ (reference sequence). CDR3 residues: CASSPSREYEQFF. In nucleotides, the CDR3 is TGTGCCAGCAGCCCTAGCCGGGAATATGAGCAGTTCTTC.

This rearrangement joins TRBV5-1 to TRBJ2-7; D is possibly TRBD2 (6 bases). The germline gives CDR1 SGHRS, CDR2 YFSETQ. The CDR3 sequence is 14 residues long. The V gene lost 0 bases and the J gene lost 3 bases, with 10 bases spanning the gap. CDR3 in amino acids: CASSLETGLYEQYF. CDR3 nucleotide sequence: TGCGCCAGCAGCTTGGAGACGGGACTCTACGAGCAGTACTTC.

DNA of the CDR3: TGTGCCAGCAGTGACGCCAACAGGCCCCGTGATGAGCAGTTCTTC. Protein sequence: CASSDANRPRDEQFF. This chain connects TRBV6-4 to TRBJ2-1; a possible D gene is TRBD1 (5 bases). Germline V gene data show CDR1 as MRHNA and CDR2 as SNTAGT. The CDR3 sequence is 15 residues long. Trimming pared 2 bases from V and 8 bases from J, leaving 16 bases between.

This chain links TRBV9 with TRBJ2-7, with D possibly being TRBD1 (5 bases). Between the trimmed V and J ends, which lost 7 bases and 3 bases, there was a span of 17 bases. Germline CDR1 is SGDLS and CDR2 is YYNGEE. The CDR3 is made up of 14 amino acids. The CDR3 region is CASGDSDQGYEQYF. CDR3 bases: TGTGCCAGCGGTGATTCGGATCAGGGCTACGAGCAGTACTTC.

Here the CDR3 DNA reads TGTGCCAGCAGTTACCTGCAGTGGGAGACCCAGTACTTC. This codes for CASSYLQWETQYF. The V and J genes are TRBV6-5 and TRBJ2-5, with no clear D. Germline V CDR1 and CDR2: MNHEY, SVGAGI. The CDR3 loop spans 13 amino acids. The V end lost 2 bases, the J end lost 5 bases, and 9 bases lay between the germline ends.

This chain's CDR3 is CASSEGAAVPDNEQFF. The CDR3 bases are TGCGCCAGCAGTGAGGGGGCGGCGGTACCCGACAATGAGCAGTTCTTC. J is TRBJ2-1 and V is TRBV10-1, with D possibly TRBD1 on 5 matching bases. The CDR3 sequence is 16 residues long. The germline V gene has CDR1 WNHNN and CDR2 SYGVQD (reference sequence). V was clipped by 2 bases and J by 5 bases, with 16 bases between them.